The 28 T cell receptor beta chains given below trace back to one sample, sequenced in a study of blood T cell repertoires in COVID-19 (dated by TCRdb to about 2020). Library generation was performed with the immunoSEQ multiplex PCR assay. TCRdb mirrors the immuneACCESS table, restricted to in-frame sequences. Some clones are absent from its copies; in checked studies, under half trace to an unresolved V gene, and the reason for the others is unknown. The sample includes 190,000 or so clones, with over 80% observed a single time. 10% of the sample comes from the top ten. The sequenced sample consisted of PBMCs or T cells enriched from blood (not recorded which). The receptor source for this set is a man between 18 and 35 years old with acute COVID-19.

The CDR3 reads CASSQSAGDDGYTF. For the CDR3, the DNA is TGTGCCAGCAGCCAATCAGCAGGGGATGATGGCTACACCTTC. The chain links TRBV16 to TRBJ1-2, with D possibly matching TRBD1 (6 bases). The ends were cut back, 0 bases at V and 6 bases at J, with 11 bases in the middle. The CDR3 has 14 amino acids. The germline gives CDR1 KGHSY, CDR2 FQNENV.

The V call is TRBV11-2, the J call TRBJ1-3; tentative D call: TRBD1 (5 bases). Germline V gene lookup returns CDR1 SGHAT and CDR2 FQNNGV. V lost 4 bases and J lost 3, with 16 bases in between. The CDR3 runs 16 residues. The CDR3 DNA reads TGTGCCAGCAGCTATACCTCGGGGGGTCGTGGAAACACCATATATTTT. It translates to CASSYTSGGRGNTIYF.

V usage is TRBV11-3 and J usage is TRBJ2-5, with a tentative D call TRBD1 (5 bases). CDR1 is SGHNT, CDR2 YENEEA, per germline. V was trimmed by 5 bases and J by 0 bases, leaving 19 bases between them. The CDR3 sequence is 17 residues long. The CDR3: CASSPWSDSGYQETQYF. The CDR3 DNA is TGTGCCAGCAGCCCCTGGAGCGACTCAGGGTACCAAGAGACCCAGTACTTC.

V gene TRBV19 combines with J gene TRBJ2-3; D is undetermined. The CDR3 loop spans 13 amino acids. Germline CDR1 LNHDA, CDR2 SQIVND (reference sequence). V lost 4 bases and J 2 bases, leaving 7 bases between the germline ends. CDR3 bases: TGTGCCAGTAGTAACACATACACAGATACGCAGTATTTT. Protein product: CASSNTYTDTQYF.

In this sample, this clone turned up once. The CDR3 reads CASSLQPENYGYTF. For the CDR3, the DNA is TGCGCCAGCAGCTTACAGCCCGAGAACTATGGCTACACCTTC. This rearrangement joins TRBV5-1 to TRBJ1-2; D is unresolved. The germline gives CDR1 SGHRS, CDR2 YFSETQ. The CDR3 extends over 14 amino acids. V was clipped by 2 bases and J by 2 bases, with 10 bases between them.

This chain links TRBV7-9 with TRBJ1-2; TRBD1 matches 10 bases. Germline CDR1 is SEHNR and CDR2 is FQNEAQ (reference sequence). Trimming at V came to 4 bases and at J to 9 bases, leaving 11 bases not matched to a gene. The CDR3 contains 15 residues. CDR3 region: CASSSSDRGLSSYTF. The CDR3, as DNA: TGTGCCAGCAGCTCCTCCGACAGGGGGCTATCGAGCTACACCTTC.

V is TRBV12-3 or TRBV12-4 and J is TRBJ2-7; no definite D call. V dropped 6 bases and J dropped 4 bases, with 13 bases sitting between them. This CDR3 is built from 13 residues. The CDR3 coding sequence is TGTGCCAGCAGCCCCGGAACAGAGTACGAGCAGTACTTC. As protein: CASSPGTEYEQYF.

The CDR3 region is CASSLRASGRAYTDTQYF. The CDR3 DNA reads TGTGCCAGCAGCTTACGGGCTAGCGGGAGGGCCTACACAGATACGCAGTATTTT. V usage is TRBV11-2 and J usage is TRBJ2-3; 12 positions agree with TRBD2. Losses at the gene ends were 2 bases for V and 2 bases for J; bases not matched to a gene: 8. CDR3 length equals 18 residues. CDR1 and CDR2 (germline): SGHAT, FQNNGV.

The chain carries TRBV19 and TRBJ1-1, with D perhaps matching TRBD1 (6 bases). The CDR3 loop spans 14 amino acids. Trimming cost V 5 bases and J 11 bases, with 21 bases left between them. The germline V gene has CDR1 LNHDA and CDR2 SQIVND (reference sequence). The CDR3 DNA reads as TGTGCCAGTAGTTCATATCCGGACAGTGCAGGCGCTTTCTTT. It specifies CASSSYPDSAGAFF.

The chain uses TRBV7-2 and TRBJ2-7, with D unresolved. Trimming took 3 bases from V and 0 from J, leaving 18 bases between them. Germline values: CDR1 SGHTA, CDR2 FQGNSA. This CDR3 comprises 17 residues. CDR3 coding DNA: TGTGCCAGCAGCTTCCCCCCTCAGCTAGGATCCTCCTACGAGCAGTACTTC. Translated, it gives CASSFPPQLGSSYEQYF.

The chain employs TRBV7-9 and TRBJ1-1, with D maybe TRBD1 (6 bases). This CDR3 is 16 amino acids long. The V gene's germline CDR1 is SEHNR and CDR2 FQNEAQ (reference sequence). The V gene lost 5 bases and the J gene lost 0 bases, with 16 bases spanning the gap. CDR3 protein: CASSLYQGQMNTEAFF. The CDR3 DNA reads TGTGCCAGCAGCCTATATCAAGGACAGATGAACACTGAAGCTTTCTTT.

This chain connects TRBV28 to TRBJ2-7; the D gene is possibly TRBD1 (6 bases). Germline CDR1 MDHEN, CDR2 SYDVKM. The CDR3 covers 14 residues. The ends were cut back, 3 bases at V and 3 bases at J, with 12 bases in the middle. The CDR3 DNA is TGTGCCAGCAGTTTCCGGGACACACACTACGAGCAGTACTTC. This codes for CASSFRDTHYEQYF. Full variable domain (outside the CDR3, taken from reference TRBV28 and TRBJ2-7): DVKVTQSSRYLVKRTGEKVFLECVQDMDHENMFWYRQDPGLGLRLIYFSYDVKMKEKGDIPEGYSVSREKKERFSLILESASTNQTSMYLCASSFRDTHYEQYFGPGTRLTVT.

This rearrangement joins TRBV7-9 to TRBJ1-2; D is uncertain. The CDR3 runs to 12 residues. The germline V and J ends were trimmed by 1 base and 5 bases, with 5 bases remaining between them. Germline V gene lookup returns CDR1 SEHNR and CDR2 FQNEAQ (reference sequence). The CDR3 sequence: CASSLDWYGYTF. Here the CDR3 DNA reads TGTGCCAGCAGCTTAGACTGGTATGGCTACACCTTC. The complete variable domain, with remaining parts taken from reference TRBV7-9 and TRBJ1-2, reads DTGVSQNPRHKITKRGQNVTFRCDPISEHNRLYWYRQTLGQGPEFLTYFQNEAQLEKSRLLSDRFSAERPKGSFSTLEIQRTEQGDSAMYLCASSLDWYGYTFGSGTRLTVV.

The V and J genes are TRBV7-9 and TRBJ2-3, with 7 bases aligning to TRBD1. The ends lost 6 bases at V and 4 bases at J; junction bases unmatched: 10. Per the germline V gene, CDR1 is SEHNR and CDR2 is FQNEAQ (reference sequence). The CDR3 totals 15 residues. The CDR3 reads CASSRDRVGPDTQYF. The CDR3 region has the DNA TGTGCCAGCAGTCGAGACAGGGTCGGTCCAGATACGCAGTATTTT.

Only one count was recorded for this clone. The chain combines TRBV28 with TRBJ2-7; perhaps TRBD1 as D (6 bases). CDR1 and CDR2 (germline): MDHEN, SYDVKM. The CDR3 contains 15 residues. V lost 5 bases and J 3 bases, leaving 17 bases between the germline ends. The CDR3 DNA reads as TGTGCCAGCAGTGTAGCCGGGACACAGAACTACGAGCAGTACTTC. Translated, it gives CASSVAGTQNYEQYF.

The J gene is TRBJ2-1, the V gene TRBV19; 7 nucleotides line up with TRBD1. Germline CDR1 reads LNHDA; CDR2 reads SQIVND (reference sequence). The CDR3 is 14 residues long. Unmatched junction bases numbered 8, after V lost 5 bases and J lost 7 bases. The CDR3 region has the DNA TGTGCCAGTAGTGCTGACAGGGAAGGGAATGAGCAGTTCTTC. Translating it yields CASSADREGNEQFF.

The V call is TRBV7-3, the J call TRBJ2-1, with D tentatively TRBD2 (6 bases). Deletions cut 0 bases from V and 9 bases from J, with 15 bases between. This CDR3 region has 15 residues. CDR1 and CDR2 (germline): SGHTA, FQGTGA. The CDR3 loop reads CASSLTGEAGSEQFF. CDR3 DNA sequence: TGTGCCAGCAGCTTAACGGGTGAGGCGGGAAGTGAGCAGTTCTTC. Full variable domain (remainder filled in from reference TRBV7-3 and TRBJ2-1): GAGVSQTPSNKVTEKGKYVELRCDPISGHTALYWYRQSLGQGPEFLIYFQGTGAADDSGLPNDRFFAVRPEGSVSTLKIQRTERGDSAVYLCASSLTGEAGSEQFFGPGTRLTVL.

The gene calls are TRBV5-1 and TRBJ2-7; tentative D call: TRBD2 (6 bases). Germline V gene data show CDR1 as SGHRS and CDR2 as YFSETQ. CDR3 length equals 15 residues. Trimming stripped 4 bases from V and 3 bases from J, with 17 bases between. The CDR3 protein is CASSQAPGLSYEQYF. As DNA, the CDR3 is TGCGCCAGCAGCCAAGCTCCGGGACTGAGCTACGAGCAGTACTTC. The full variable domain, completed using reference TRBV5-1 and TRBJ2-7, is KAGVTQTPRYLIKTRGQQVTLSCSPISGHRSVSWYQQTPGQGLQFLFEYFSETQRNKGNFPGRFSGRQFSNSRSEMNVSTLELGDSALYLCASSQAPGLSYEQYFGPGTRLTVT.

The CDR3: CSVKLRQGVTYEQYF. CDR3 DNA sequence: TGCAGCGTGAAACTACGACAGGGGGTCACCTACGAGCAGTACTTC. The rearrangement links TRBV29-1 to TRBJ2-7, with 9 bases that match TRBD1. The CDR3 consists of 15 residues. Trimming at V came to 6 bases and at J to 2 bases, leaving 11 bases not matched to a gene. Germline CDR1 and CDR2: SQVTM and ANQGSEA.

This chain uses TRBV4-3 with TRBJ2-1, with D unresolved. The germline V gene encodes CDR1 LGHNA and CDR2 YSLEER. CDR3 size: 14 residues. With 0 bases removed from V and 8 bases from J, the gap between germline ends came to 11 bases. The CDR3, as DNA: TGCGCCAGCAGCCAAGATAGAATAGCTGATGAGCAGTTCTTC. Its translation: CASSQDRIADEQFF.

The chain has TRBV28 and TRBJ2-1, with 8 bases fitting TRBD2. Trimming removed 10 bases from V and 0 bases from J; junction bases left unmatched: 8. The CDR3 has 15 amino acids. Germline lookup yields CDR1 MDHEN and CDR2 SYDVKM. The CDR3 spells CATKTGTSSYNEQFF. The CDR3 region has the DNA TGTGCCACCAAGACCGGGACTAGCTCCTACAATGAGCAGTTCTTC.

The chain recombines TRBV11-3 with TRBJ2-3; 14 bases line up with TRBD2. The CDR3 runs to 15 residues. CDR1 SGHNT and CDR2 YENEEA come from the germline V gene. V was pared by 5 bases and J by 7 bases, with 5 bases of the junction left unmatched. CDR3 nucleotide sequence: TGTGCCAGCAGCAGAGGGACTAGCGGGAGCAATACGCAGTATTTT. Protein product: CASSRGTSGSNTQYF.

CDR3 in DNA: TGTGCCAGCAGTGTGACAGGGGCTGTCGAGCAGTACTTC. Residues: CASSVTGAVEQYF. The chain uses TRBV27 and TRBJ2-7, with TRBD1 matching over 8 bases. The CDR3 spans 13 residues. The trim removed 5 bases at V and 6 bases at J, leaving 6 bases unmatched. Germline CDR1 MNHEY, CDR2 SMNVEV (reference sequence).

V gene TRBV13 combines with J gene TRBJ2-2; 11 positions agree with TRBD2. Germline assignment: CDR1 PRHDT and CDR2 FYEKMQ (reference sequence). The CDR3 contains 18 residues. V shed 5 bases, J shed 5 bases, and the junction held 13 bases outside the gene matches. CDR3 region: CASSLITRLAGRTGELFF. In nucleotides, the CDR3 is TGTGCCAGCAGCCTAATAACCAGACTAGCGGGAAGGACCGGGGAGCTGTTTTTT.

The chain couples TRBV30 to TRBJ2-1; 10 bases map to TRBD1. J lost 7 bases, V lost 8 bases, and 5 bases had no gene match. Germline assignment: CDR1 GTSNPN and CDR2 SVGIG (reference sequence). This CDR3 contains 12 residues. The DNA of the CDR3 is TGTGCCCGACAGGGGGCGCGGAATGAGCAGTTCTTC. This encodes CARQGARNEQFF. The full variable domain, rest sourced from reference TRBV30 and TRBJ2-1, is SQTIHQWPATLVQPVGSPLSLECTVEGTSNPNLYWYRQAAGRGLQLLFYSVGIGQISSEVPQNLSASRPQDRQFILSSKKLLLSDSGFYLCARQGARNEQFFGPGTRLTVL.

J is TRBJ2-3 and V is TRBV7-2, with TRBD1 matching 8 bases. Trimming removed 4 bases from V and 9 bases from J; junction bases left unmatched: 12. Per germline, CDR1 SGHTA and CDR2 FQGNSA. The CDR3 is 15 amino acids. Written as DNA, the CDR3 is TGTGCCAGCAGCTCAGGGGTCCAGGGGGCGGGAACGCAGTATTTT. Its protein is CASSSGVQGAGTQYF.

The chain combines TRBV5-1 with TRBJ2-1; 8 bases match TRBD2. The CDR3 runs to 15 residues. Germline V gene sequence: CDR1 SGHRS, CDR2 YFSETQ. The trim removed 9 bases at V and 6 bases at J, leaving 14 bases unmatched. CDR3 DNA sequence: TGCGCCACCCAAGAGGGAGCGGGAGTTATCAATGAGCAGTTCTTC. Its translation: CATQEGAGVINEQFF.

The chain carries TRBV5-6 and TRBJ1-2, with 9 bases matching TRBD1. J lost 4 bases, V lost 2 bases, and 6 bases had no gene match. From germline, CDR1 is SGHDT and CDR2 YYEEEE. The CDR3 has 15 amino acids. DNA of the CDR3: TGTGCCAGCAGCTTATTACAGGGGGCAGGCTATGGCTACACCTTC. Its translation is CASSLLQGAGYGYTF.